The T cell receptor (beta chain) under discussion was sequenced for a study of shared clonotypes between healthy human individuals. The CDR3 consists of 15 residues. The germline gives CDR1 SGHVS, CDR2 FNYEAQ. Losses at the gene ends were 3 bases for V and 1 base for J; bases not matched to a gene: 4. The repertoire was sequenced with immunoSEQ multiplex PCR; TCRdb's copy has only in-frame clones and lacks some. Of about 1 million clones listed, 60% to 80% are singletons. The chain combines TRBV7-6 with TRBJ2-3; 7 bases fit TRBD1. This TCR came from a man aged 18 to 35 in good health. Sequencing was done on a sample of memory CD4+ T cells sorted from blood. Subset in this sample: CD45RA-negative fraction. CDR3 region: CASSFRTGGTDTQYF. CDR3 bases: TGTGCCAGCAGCTTTCGGACAGGTGGCACAGATACGCAGTATTTT. Based on the CDR3 plus reference TRBV7-6 and TRBJ2-3, the full variable domain is GAGVSQSPRYKVTKRGQDVALRCDPISGHVSLYWYRQALGQGPEFLTYFNYEAQQDKSGLPNDRFSAERPEGSISTLTIQRTEQRDSAMYRCASSFRTGGTDTQYFGPGTRLTVL.